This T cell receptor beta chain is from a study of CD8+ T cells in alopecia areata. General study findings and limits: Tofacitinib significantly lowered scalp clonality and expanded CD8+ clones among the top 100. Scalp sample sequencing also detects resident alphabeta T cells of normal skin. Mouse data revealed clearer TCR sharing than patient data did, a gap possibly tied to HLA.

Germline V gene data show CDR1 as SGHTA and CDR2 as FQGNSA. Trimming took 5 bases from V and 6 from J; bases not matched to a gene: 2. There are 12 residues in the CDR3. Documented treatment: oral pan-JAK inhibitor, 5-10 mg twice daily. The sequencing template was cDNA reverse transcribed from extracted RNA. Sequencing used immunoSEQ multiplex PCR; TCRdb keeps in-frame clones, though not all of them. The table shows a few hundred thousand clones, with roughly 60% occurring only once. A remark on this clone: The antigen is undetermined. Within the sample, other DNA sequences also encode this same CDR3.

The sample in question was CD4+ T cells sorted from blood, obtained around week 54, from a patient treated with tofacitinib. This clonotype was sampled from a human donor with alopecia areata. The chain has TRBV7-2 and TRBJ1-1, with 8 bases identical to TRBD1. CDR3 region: CASSLQGAEAFF. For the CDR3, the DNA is TGTGCCAGCAGCCTACAGGGGGCTGAAGCTTTCTTT.